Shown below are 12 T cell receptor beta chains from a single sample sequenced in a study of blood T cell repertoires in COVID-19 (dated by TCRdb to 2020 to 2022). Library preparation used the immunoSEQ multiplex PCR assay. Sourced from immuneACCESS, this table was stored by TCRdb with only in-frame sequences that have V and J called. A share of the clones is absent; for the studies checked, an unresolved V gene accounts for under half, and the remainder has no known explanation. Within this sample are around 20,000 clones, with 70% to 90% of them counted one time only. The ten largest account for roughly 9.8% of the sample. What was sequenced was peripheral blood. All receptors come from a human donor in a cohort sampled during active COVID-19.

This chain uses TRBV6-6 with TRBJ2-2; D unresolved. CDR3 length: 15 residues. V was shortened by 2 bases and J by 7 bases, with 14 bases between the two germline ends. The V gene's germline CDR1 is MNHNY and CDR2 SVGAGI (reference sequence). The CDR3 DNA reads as TGTGCCAGCAGTTACCTTTCCCTCCCCCTCGGGGAGCTGTTTTTT. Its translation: CASSYLSLPLGELFF.

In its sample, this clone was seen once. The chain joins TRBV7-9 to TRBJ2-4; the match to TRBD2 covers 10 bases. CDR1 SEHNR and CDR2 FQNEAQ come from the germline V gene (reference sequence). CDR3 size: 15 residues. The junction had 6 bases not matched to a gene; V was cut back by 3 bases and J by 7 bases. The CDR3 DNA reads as TGTGCCAGCAGCTTTCAAGCGGGAGGGTATAACATTCAGTACTTC. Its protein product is CASSFQAGGYNIQYF.

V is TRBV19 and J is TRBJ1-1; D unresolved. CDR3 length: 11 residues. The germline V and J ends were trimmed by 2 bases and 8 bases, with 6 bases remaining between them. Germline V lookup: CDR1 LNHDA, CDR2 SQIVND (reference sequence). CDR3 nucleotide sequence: TGTGCCAGTAGTATAATTTCGGAAGCTTTCTTT. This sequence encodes CASSIISEAFF.

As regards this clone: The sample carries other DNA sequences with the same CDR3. The CDR3 nucleotides are TGTGCCACCAGCAGAGATCGTTCTGGGAGGGCAGATACGCAGTATTTT. Translating it yields CATSRDRSGRADTQYF. V gene TRBV15 combines with J gene TRBJ2-3; TRBD2 matches 7 bases. This CDR3 contains 16 residues. V shed 0 bases and J 4 bases; nucleotides not matched to a gene: 7. CDR1 is LNHNV and CDR2 is YYDKDF in the germline V gene (reference sequence). Full variable domain (missing parts from reference TRBV15 and TRBJ2-3): DAMVIQNPRYQVTQFGKPVTLSCSQTLNHNVMYWYQQKSSQAPKLLFHYYDKDFNNEADTPDNFQSRRPNTSFCFLDIRSPGLGDTAMYLCATSRDRSGRADTQYFGPGTRLTVL.

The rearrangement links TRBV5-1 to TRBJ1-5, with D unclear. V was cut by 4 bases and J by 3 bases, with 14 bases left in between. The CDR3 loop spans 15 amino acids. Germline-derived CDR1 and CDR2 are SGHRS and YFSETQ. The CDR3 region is CASSISGNSNQPQHF. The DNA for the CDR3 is TGCGCCAGCAGCATCTCCGGGAACTCCAATCAGCCCCAGCATTTT.

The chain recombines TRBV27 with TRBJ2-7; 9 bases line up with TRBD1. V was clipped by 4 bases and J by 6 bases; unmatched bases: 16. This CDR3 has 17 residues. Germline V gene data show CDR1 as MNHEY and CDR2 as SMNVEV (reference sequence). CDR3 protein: CASSYPRTGEYSREQYF. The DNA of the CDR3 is TGTGCCAGCAGTTATCCGAGGACAGGGGAATATTCGCGCGAGCAGTACTTC.

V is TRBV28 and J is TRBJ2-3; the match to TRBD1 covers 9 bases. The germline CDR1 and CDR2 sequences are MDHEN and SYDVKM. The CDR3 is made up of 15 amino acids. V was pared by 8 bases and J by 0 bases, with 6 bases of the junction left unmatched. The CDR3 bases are TGTGCCAGCGGCTACAGGGGGCGAAGCACAGATACGCAGTATTTT. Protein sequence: CASGYRGRSTDTQYF.

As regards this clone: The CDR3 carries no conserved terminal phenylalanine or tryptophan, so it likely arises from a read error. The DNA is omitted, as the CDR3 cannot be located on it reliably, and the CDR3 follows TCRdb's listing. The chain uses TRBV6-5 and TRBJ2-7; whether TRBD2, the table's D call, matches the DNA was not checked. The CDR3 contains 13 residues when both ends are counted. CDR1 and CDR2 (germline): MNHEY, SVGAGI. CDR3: CASSRSQWLAGVL.

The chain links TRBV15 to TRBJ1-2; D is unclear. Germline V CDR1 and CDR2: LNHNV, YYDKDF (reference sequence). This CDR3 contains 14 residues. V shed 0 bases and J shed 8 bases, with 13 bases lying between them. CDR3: CATSREQIPGGYTF. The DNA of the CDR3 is TGTGCCACCAGCAGAGAGCAAATCCCAGGCGGCTACACCTTC.

The CDR3 sequence is CASSPWGENTGELFF. The CDR3 region has the DNA TGTGCCAGCAGCCCCTGGGGAGAGAACACCGGGGAGCTGTTTTTT. The V and J genes are TRBV27 and TRBJ2-2, with D possibly being TRBD2 (5 bases). This CDR3 is 15 amino acids long. Germline-derived CDR1 and CDR2 are MNHEY and SMNVEV (reference sequence). V dropped 6 bases and J dropped 1 base, with 12 bases sitting between them.

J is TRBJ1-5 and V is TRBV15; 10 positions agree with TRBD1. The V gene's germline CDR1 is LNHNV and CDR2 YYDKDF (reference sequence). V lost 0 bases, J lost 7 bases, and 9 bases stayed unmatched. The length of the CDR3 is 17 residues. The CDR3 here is CATSRDSPDRGYQPQHF. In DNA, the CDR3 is TGTGCCACCAGCAGAGATTCCCCGGACAGGGGGTACCAGCCCCAGCATTTT. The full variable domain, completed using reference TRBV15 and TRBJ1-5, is DAMVIQNPRYQVTQFGKPVTLSCSQTLNHNVMYWYQQKSSQAPKLLFHYYDKDFNNEADTPDNFQSRRPNTSFCFLDIRSPGLGDTAMYLCATSRDSPDRGYQPQHFGDGTRLSIL.

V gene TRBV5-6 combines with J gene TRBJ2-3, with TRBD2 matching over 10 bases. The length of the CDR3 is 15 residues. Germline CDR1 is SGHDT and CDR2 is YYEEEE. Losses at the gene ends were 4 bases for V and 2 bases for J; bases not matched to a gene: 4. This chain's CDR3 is CASSPAGGITDTQYF. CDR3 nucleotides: TGTGCCAGCAGCCCAGCGGGAGGGATCACAGATACGCAGTATTTT.